This paragraph covers one T cell receptor (beta chain) sequence. Sequencing used immunoSEQ multiplex PCR; TCRdb keeps in-frame clones, though not all of them. The repertoire consists of roughly 200,000 clones, with roughly 85% occurring once and the leading ten covering 6% to 6.5%. The entry originates in a study of blood T cell repertoires in COVID-19. Germline-derived CDR1 and CDR2 are SNHLY and FYNNEI. The CDR3 covers 14 residues. V was trimmed by 2 bases and J by 10 bases, leaving 15 bases between them. The genes are TRBV2 and TRBJ2-1; weak D call: TRBD2 (5 bases). Material: PBMCs or T cells enriched from blood (not recorded which). This receptor was identified in a man aged 35-49 years who had recovered from COVID-19. The CDR3 nucleotides read TGTGCCAGCAGTGAAACTGTAAGGAGGATGGAGCAGTTCTTC. Its translation is CASSETVRRMEQFF. Filled out from reference TRBV2 and TRBJ2-1, the complete variable domain reads EPEVTQTPSHQVTQMGQEVILRCVPISNHLYFYWYRQILGQKVEFLVSFYNNEISEKSEIFDDQFSVERPDGSNFTLKIRSTKLEDSAMYFCASSETVRRMEQFFGPGTRLTVL.